The 6 T cell receptor beta chains listed next were all sequenced from one sample in a study of response to subunit inactivated influenza vaccine. In TCRdb, the RT-PCR reads were re-called with MiXCR into one record per CDR3 protein. This sample has 500,000 to 600,000 distinct CDR3 sequences; approximately 15% occur once, and the top ten carry approximately 12%. Sequencing was performed on PBMCs from blood, taken roughly 12 days after vaccination. The origin of the receptors is a man aged 50 to 59 who received an inactivated influenza vaccine.

This clonotype was detected ten times or more. The rearrangement joins TRBV6-2 or TRBV6-3 to TRBJ2-7; 11 nucleotides align to TRBD1. The V gene's germline CDR1 is MNHEY and CDR2 SVGEGT. With 6 bases clipped from V and 8 bases from J, the junction kept 12 bases outside the gene matches. This CDR3 has 15 amino acids. CDR3 sequence: CASRKPAGTGGKQYF. The CDR3 DNA is TGTGCCAGCAGGAAACCCGCAGGGACAGGGGGTAAGCAGTACTTC.

The J gene is TRBJ2-7, the V gene TRBV28, with TRBD1 matching over 8 bases. This CDR3 is 14 amino acids long. V was pared by 5 bases and J by 7 bases, with 10 bases of the junction left unmatched. Germline-derived CDR1 and CDR2 are MDHEN and SYDVKM. The CDR3 sequence: CASSPGQGGREQYF. The CDR3 nucleotides are TGTGCCAGCAGTCCTGGACAGGGAGGAAGGGAGCAGTACTTC. Using reference TRBV28 and TRBJ2-7 for the parts outside the CDR3, the full variable domain is DVKVTQSSRYLVKRTGEKVFLECVQDMDHENMFWYRQDPGLGLRLIYFSYDVKMKEKGDIPEGYSVSREKKERFSLILESASTNQTSMYLCASSPGQGGREQYFGPGTRLTVT.

The chain recombines TRBV12-3 or TRBV12-4 with TRBJ2-3; D unclear. CDR3 length: 11 residues. V was pared by 3 bases and J by 8 bases, with 6 bases between. The CDR3 DNA reads TGTGCCAGCAGTTTGACGTTTACGCAGTATTTT. Amino acids: CASSLTFTQYF.

The rearrangement joins TRBV15 to TRBJ2-1; D remains ambiguous. Per the germline V gene, CDR1 is LNHNV and CDR2 is YYDKDF (reference sequence). The CDR3 is 14 residues long. The germline V and J ends were trimmed by 1 base and 5 bases, with 9 bases remaining between them. CDR3: CATSRGRDDNEQFF. In nucleotides, the CDR3 is TGTGCCACCAGCAGAGGAAGGGATGACAATGAGCAGTTCTTC.

In this sample, this clonotype turned up many times. The chain uses TRBV3-1 and TRBJ2-7; 9 bases match TRBD1. Germline V lookup: CDR1 LGHDT, CDR2 YNNKEL (reference sequence). This CDR3 spans 15 amino acids. V was pared by 3 bases and J by 5 bases, with 8 bases of the junction left unmatched. CDR3 sequence reads: CASSHTGQGNNEQYF. The DNA of the CDR3 is TGTGCCAGCAGCCATACAGGACAGGGGAACAACGAGCAGTACTTC.

This clonotype was found a few times. The chain couples TRBV28 to TRBJ1-2, with TRBD1 identical over 8 bases. The CDR3 sequence is 14 residues long. The germline V gene encodes CDR1 MDHEN and CDR2 SYDVKM. After removal of 3 bases from V and 7 bases from J, the junction contained 7 bases not matched to a gene. The CDR3 DNA follows: TGTGCCAGCAGTTTGGCCCAGGGGGCGCGTGGCTACACCTTC. Translated: CASSLAQGARGYTF.